The sequence of this T cell receptor (beta chain) was determined in a study of cytomegalovirus exposure and HLA in healthy donors. A multiplex PCR was run with 60 Vbeta primers and 13 Jbeta primers. Per the original data handling: Among the unique TCR beta chains that a later analysis counted, 75 million to 85 million in all, roughly 11 million were shared. TCRdb's copy holds only in-frame clones and misses some; the assay was immunoSEQ multiplex PCR. The D gene and trimming were derived from the DNA, and the V and J assignments and clone size from that table. The data show 150,000 to 200,000 clones, about two thirds seen once. As concerns this clone: As yet, its antigen is unknown.

The study, taken as a whole, reports: The authors considered a cluster of highly shared sequence variants likely to be a sequencing artifact. Reportedly, a later analysis found an Asian-associated ancestry cluster had fewer N-insertions than the roughly 700-donor mean.

V was clipped by 5 bases and J by 3 bases; unmatched bases: 11. CDR3 length: 15 amino acids. Germline V gene lookup returns CDR1 SGDLS and CDR2 YYNGEE. The rearrangement links TRBV9 to TRBJ2-7, with 7 bases lining up with TRBD1. Source material: PBMCs. The sequence came from a woman aged 18-29 years in good health and CMV-seropositive. The CDR3 region has the DNA TGTGCCAGCAGTCCTACCGGGACAGATATCTACGAGCAGTACTTC. This gives the protein CASSPTGTDIYEQYF. Full variable domain (missing parts from reference TRBV9 and TRBJ2-7): DSGVTQTPKHLITATGQRVTLRCSPRSGDLSVYWYQQSLDQGLQFLIQYYNGEERAKGNILERFSAQQFPDLHSELNLSSLELGDSALYFCASSPTGTDIYEQYFGPGTRLTVT.